One sample yielded the 19 T cell receptor beta chains listed below, sequenced in a study of blood T cell repertoires in COVID-19. Sequencing was performed with immunoSEQ multiplex PCR; in TCRdb, only in-frame clones are kept and a portion is missing. This table has 250,000 to 400,000 clones, 90% appearing once. Material for sequencing was peripheral blood. The receptors originated from a woman in her 30s with COVID-19, enrolled during active disease.

The rearrangement links TRBV29-1 to TRBJ2-7, with TRBD2 identical over 7 bases. From germline, CDR1 is SQVTM and CDR2 ANQGSEA. The CDR3 runs to 15 residues. The junction had 8 bases not matched to a gene; V was cut back by 0 bases and J by 3 bases. DNA for the CDR3: TGCAGCGTTGAAGATCAGGAGGGGACTAACTACGAGCAGTACTTC. Translated, it gives CSVEDQEGTNYEQYF.

V is TRBV30 and J is TRBJ2-3; the D gene is possibly TRBD1 (6 bases). This CDR3 has 15 residues. In germline, CDR1 is GTSNPN, CDR2 SVGIG (reference sequence). Trimming removed 2 bases from V and 0 bases from J, with 12 bases in between. In DNA, the CDR3 is TGTGCCTGGAGTACCCACAGGGCTAGCACAGATACGCAGTATTTT. This encodes CAWSTHRASTDTQYF.

The chain recombines TRBV5-8 with TRBJ2-7; no reliable D call. This CDR3 has 12 residues. Germline V gene lookup returns CDR1 SGHTS and CDR2 YDEGEE. V was trimmed by 8 bases and J by 6 bases, leaving 15 bases between them. CDR3 DNA sequence: TGTGCCAGTCGGCCGAGAGGTGGCGAGCAGTACTTC. Its translation: CASRPRGGEQYF.

V gene TRBV30 combines with J gene TRBJ1-2, with no clear D. Germline V CDR1 and CDR2: GTSNPN, SVGIG (reference sequence). The CDR3 runs to 13 residues. The V end was cut by 0 bases, the J end by 3 bases, with 8 bases between. In DNA form, the CDR3 reads TGTGCCTGGAGTGTGGGCTTAGACTATGGCTACACCTTC. This encodes CAWSVGLDYGYTF.

This clone was counted between two and nine times. The chain is built from TRBV19 and TRBJ1-1; D gene unclear. Germline values: CDR1 LNHDA, CDR2 SQIVND (reference sequence). Trimming shortened V by 5 bases and J by 1 base, and 8 bases separated the two germline ends. This CDR3 is built from 13 residues. The CDR3 loop reads CASSANWNTEAFF. In DNA form, the CDR3 reads TGTGCCAGTAGTGCCAACTGGAACACTGAAGCTTTCTTT. The variable domain in full, with the rest retrieved from reference TRBV19 and TRBJ1-1, is DGGITQSPKYLFRKEGQNVTLSCEQNLNHDAMYWYRQDPGQGLRLIYYSQIVNDFQKGDIAEGYSVSREKKESFPLTVTSAQKNPTAFYLCASSANWNTEAFFGQGTRLTVV.

J is TRBJ2-7 and V is TRBV5-1; TRBD2 aligns across 7 bases. The germline V gene has CDR1 SGHRS and CDR2 YFSETQ. The CDR3 is made up of 15 amino acids. The V and J ends lost 5 bases and 2 bases, in that order; junction bases with no gene match: 10. The CDR3 nucleotides read TGCGCCAGCAGTCCCCCGGCTAGCGGAGCCTACGAGCAGTACTTC. It specifies CASSPPASGAYEQYF.

This chain connects TRBV19 to TRBJ1-1, with D unclear. V shed 3 bases and J shed 3 bases, with 11 bases lying between them. The CDR3 spans 14 residues. Germline V lookup: CDR1 LNHDA, CDR2 SQIVND (reference sequence). CDR3 region: CASSIRGWDTEAFF. The CDR3 coding sequence is TGTGCCAGTAGTATCCGGGGTTGGGACACTGAAGCTTTCTTT.

V is TRBV10-3 and J is TRBJ1-4; D remains ambiguous. With 0 bases removed from V and 4 bases from J, the gap between germline ends came to 15 bases. CDR3 length: 17 amino acids. Germline-derived CDR1 and CDR2 are ENHRY and SYGVKD. The CDR3 spells CAISESLVGGLNEKLFF. The CDR3 coding sequence is TGTGCCATCAGTGAGTCTTTGGTCGGAGGCCTTAATGAAAAACTGTTTTTT.

This clone came up once. The CDR3: CASSLWTESRGYTF. CDR3 sequence (DNA): TGCGCCAGCAGCTTATGGACAGAAAGCCGGGGCTACACCTTC. This rearrangement joins TRBV5-1 to TRBJ1-2; D is possibly TRBD1 (6 bases). V lost 2 bases, J lost 8 bases, and 16 bases lay in between. This CDR3 comprises 14 residues. Germline CDR1 is SGHRS and CDR2 is YFSETQ.

CDR3 DNA sequence: TGTGCCAGCAGACTAGCGGGAAGCTACAATGAGCAGTTCTTC. This encodes CASRLAGSYNEQFF. The chain combines TRBV7-9 with TRBJ2-1; the match to TRBD2 covers 10 bases. Unmatched junction bases numbered 2, after V lost 6 bases and J lost 3 bases. The germline V gene encodes CDR1 SEHNR and CDR2 FQNEAQ (reference sequence). CDR3 length: 14 residues. The whole variable domain, remainder taken from reference TRBV7-9 and TRBJ2-1, is DTGVSQNPRHKITKRGQNVTFRCDPISEHNRLYWYRQTLGQGPEFLTYFQNEAQLEKSRLLSDRFSAERPKGSFSTLEIQRTEQGDSAMYLCASRLAGSYNEQFFGPGTRLTVL.

V is TRBV5-1 and J is TRBJ2-7; 8 positions match TRBD2. CDR3 size: 14 residues. The germline CDR1 and CDR2 sequences are SGHRS and YFSETQ. The J segment lost 6 bases and the V segment lost 2 bases, leaving 7 bases of the junction unmatched. Here the CDR3 reads CASSLPGLAAEQYF. In DNA form, the CDR3 reads TGCGCCAGCAGCTTACCTGGACTAGCTGCCGAGCAGTACTTC.

This sequence joins TRBV3-1 (or the pseudogene TRBV3-2) and TRBJ1-2, with TRBD1 matching 7 bases. V gave up 3 bases and J gave up 0 bases; unmatched junction bases: 10. The CDR3 runs to 17 residues. The V gene's germline CDR1 is LGHDT and CDR2 YNNKEL (reference sequence). The DNA for the CDR3 is TGTGCCAGCAGCCAGCTCAGTGACAGGGCCACTAACTATGGCTACACCTTC. Translated, it gives CASSQLSDRATNYGYTF.

V usage is TRBV6-5 and J usage is TRBJ2-2, with D possibly being TRBD2 (6 bases). Germline assignment: CDR1 MNHEY and CDR2 SVGAGI. The V end was cut by 8 bases, the J end by 3 bases, with 16 bases between. The CDR3 has 15 residues. CDR3 sequence: CASRIGAGDTGELFF. The CDR3 DNA is TGTGCCAGCCGGATTGGAGCGGGCGACACCGGGGAGCTGTTTTTT.

V is TRBV28 and J is TRBJ2-7; 11 nucleotides align to TRBD2. The CDR3 runs to 15 residues. The V and J ends lost 6 bases and 6 bases, in that order; junction bases with no gene match: 10. CDR1 is MDHEN and CDR2 is SYDVKM in the germline V gene. CDR3 protein: CASSFLAGGNPEQYF. The CDR3 DNA follows: TGTGCCAGCAGCTTCCTAGCGGGAGGAAACCCCGAGCAGTACTTC. Looking up the rest from reference TRBV28 and TRBJ2-7 gives the full variable domain: DVKVTQSSRYLVKRTGEKVFLECVQDMDHENMFWYRQDPGLGLRLIYFSYDVKMKEKGDIPEGYSVSREKKERFSLILESASTNQTSMYLCASSFLAGGNPEQYFGPGTRLTVT.

The chain carries TRBV5-4 and TRBJ2-3, with TRBD2 identical over 11 bases. V lost 5 bases and J lost 4; bases outside the gene matches: 6. The CDR3 extends over 15 amino acids. Per germline, CDR1 SGHNT and CDR2 YYREEE (reference sequence). The CDR3 is CASRPTSGSSDTQYF. CDR3 DNA sequence: TGTGCCAGCAGACCCACTAGCGGGAGTTCAGATACGCAGTATTTT. The full variable domain, completed using reference TRBV5-4 and TRBJ2-3, is ETGVTQSPTHLIKTRGQQVTLRCSSQSGHNTVSWYQQALGQGPQFIFQYYREEENGRGNFPPRFSGLQFPNYSSELNVNALELDDSALYLCASRPTSGSSDTQYFGPGTRLTVL.

The chain uses TRBV7-6 and TRBJ2-2, with TRBD2 matching 8 bases. Germline V gives CDR1 SGHVS, CDR2 FNYEAQ. The CDR3 loop spans 17 amino acids. Trimming at V came to 5 bases and at J to 4 bases, leaving 12 bases not matched to a gene. CDR3 nucleotide sequence: TGTGCCAGCAGCCCCCGGGGGGGTGCACGACCCACCGGGGAGCTGTTTTTT. Translating it yields CASSPRGGARPTGELFF.

This chain links TRBV27 with TRBJ2-7; TRBD1 matches 9 bases. The J segment lost 6 bases and the V segment lost 6 bases, leaving 6 bases of the junction unmatched. The CDR3 runs 13 residues. Per the germline V gene, CDR1 is MNHEY and CDR2 is SMNVEV (reference sequence). CDR3 sequence: CASSNRGLGEQYF. Written as DNA, the CDR3 is TGTGCCAGCAGCAACAGGGGGCTCGGCGAGCAGTACTTC.

This clone was seen once. The chain links TRBV24-1 to TRBJ1-5; D gene ambiguous. V lost 4 bases to trimming and J lost 1 base, with 7 bases between them. The CDR3 has 14 amino acids. CDR1 and CDR2 from the germline V gene are KGHDR and SFDVKD. CDR3 sequence reads: CATSDGVSNQPQHF. CDR3 nucleotides: TGTGCCACCAGTGACGGGGTAAGCAATCAGCCCCAGCATTTT.

The gene calls are TRBV15 and TRBJ1-3; maybe TRBD1 (6 bases). The CDR3 has 14 residues. CDR1 LNHNV and CDR2 YYDKDF come from the germline V gene (reference sequence). V was trimmed by 5 bases and J by 2 bases, leaving 10 bases between them. The CDR3, as DNA: TGTGCCACCAGCTTTGACAGGACTGGAAACACCATATATTTT. As protein: CATSFDRTGNTIYF. The full variable domain, with the rest looked up from reference TRBV15 and TRBJ1-3, is DAMVIQNPRYQVTQFGKPVTLSCSQTLNHNVMYWYQQKSSQAPKLLFHYYDKDFNNEADTPDNFQSRRPNTSFCFLDIRSPGLGDTAMYLCATSFDRTGNTIYFGEGSWLTVV.